These 9 T cell receptor beta chains came from one sample sequenced in a study of T-cell memory formation after mild COVID-19. TCRdb re-called the 5' RACE reads through MiXCR, storing one row per CDR3 protein. The table has a few hundred thousand distinct CDR3 sequences, 7% to 10% seen once. The sequenced sample consisted of PBMCs or a T cell subset sorted from them (not recorded which). Receptors were obtained from a man between 18 and 29 years old who had mild COVID-19 (a few samples of this study predate the infection). Cell type and time point are not known.

The chain links TRBV6-5 to TRBJ2-2; TRBD2 agrees at 14 bases. Germline V gives CDR1 MNHEY, CDR2 SVGAGI. This CDR3 is built from 16 residues. V was pared by 4 bases and J by 4 bases, with 2 bases of the junction left unmatched. For the CDR3, the DNA is TGTGCCAGCAGTTCGACTAGCGGGGGGGGCACCGGGGAGCTGTTTTTT. This gives the protein CASSSTSGGGTGELFF.

This clonotype was observed a handful of times. The chain combines TRBV13 with TRBJ1-6, with TRBD1 matching 7 bases. V lost 6 bases, J lost 10 bases, and 9 bases stayed unmatched. The CDR3 spans 14 residues. The germline CDR1 and CDR2 sequences are PRHDT and FYEKMQ (reference sequence). The CDR3 nucleotides are TGTGCCAGCAGGCGGATGGACAGGTACTCACCCCTCCACTTT. Amino acid sequence: CASRRMDRYSPLHF.

The chain couples TRBV5-1 to TRBJ2-5, with a weak D call TRBD1 (5 bases). This CDR3 has 15 amino acids. The ends were cut back, 1 base at V and 5 bases at J, with 15 bases in the middle. The germline gives CDR1 SGHRS, CDR2 YFSETQ. Here the CDR3 reads CASSLNSRELETQYF. The DNA for the CDR3 is TGCGCCAGCAGCTTGAATTCCAGGGAACTGGAGACCCAGTACTTC.

This clonotype was counted between two and nine times. The chain couples TRBV24-1 to TRBJ1-1; D is perhaps TRBD1 (5 bases). Germline values: CDR1 KGHDR, CDR2 SFDVKD. V was trimmed by 7 bases and J by 5 bases, leaving 13 bases between them. The CDR3 loop spans 13 amino acids. CDR3 amino acids: CATRPQGWTEAFF. The CDR3 DNA sequence: TGTGCCACCAGGCCCCAGGGTTGGACTGAAGCTTTCTTT.

The V gene is TRBV5-1, the J gene TRBJ1-5; D is unresolved. The CDR3 totals 14 residues. Germline values: CDR1 SGHRS, CDR2 YFSETQ. V lost 0 bases, J lost 3 bases, and 7 bases lay in between. CDR3: CASSLAGNNQPQHF. DNA of the CDR3: TGCGCCAGCAGCTTGGCGGGAAACAATCAGCCCCAGCATTTT.

The chain has TRBV7-8 and TRBJ1-1; perhaps TRBD1 as D (6 bases). The CDR3 spans 15 residues. Trimming pared 1 base from V and 4 bases from J, leaving 13 bases between. CDR1 and CDR2 from the germline V gene are SGHVS and FQNEAQ. The CDR3 DNA sequence: TGTGCCAGCAGCTTAGGAGGGGGTGGGAGCACTGAAGCTTTCTTT. It yields the protein CASSLGGGGSTEAFF. The whole variable domain, filled in from reference TRBV7-8 and TRBJ1-1, reads GAGVSQSPRYKVAKRGQDVALRCDPISGHVSLFWYQQALGQGPEFLTYFQNEAQLDKSGLPSDRFFAERPEGSVSTLKIQRTQQEDSAVYLCASSLGGGGSTEAFFGQGTRLTVV.

The table lists this clonotype with many counts. The rearrangement links TRBV4-3 to TRBJ2-5, with 8 positions matching TRBD2. The germline CDR1 and CDR2 sequences are LGHNA and YSLEER. Unmatched junction bases numbered 11, after V lost 3 bases and J lost 5 bases. The CDR3 consists of 16 residues. Written as DNA, the CDR3 is TGCGCCAGCAGCCAGAGTGTATTCACGGGAGGGGAGACCCAGTACTTC. This translates into CASSQSVFTGGETQYF.

CDR3 sequence (DNA): TGTGCCAGCAGCTTAGATATGAGGGGAGAGACCCAGTACTTC. This translates into CASSLDMRGETQYF. This sequence joins TRBV7-2 and TRBJ2-5; perhaps D is TRBD1 or TRBD2 (5 bases each). In germline, CDR1 is SGHTA, CDR2 FQGNSA. The CDR3 runs to 14 residues. V was cut by 1 base and J by 4 bases, with 10 bases left in between.

For the CDR3, the DNA is TGTGCCAGCAGCCCCCAACAGGGTTGGGGAACCGGGGAGCTGTTTTTT. It codes for CASSPQQGWGTGELFF. The chain employs TRBV7-3 and TRBJ2-2; maybe TRBD1 (6 bases). V was cut by 5 bases and J by 5 bases, with 18 bases left in between. Germline V gives CDR1 SGHTA, CDR2 FQGTGA. CDR3 length: 16 amino acids. The entire variable domain, with the rest obtained from reference TRBV7-3 and TRBJ2-2, is as follows: GAGVSQTPSNKVTEKGKYVELRCDPISGHTALYWYRQSLGQGPEFLIYFQGTGAADDSGLPNDRFFAVRPEGSVSTLKIQRTERGDSAVYLCASSPQQGWGTGELFFGEGSRLTVL.